This T cell receptor beta chain was recorded in a study of vaccination and CD4 T cells after COVID-19. Study-wide context: Six males and four females, two Hispanic, made up the convalescents.

There are 15 residues in the CDR3. Unmatched junction bases numbered 5, after V lost 6 bases and J lost 3 bases. Looked up from germline, CDR1 is MNHNS and CDR2 is SASEGT. By sample fraction, this clonotype is medium-sized. Its antigen is currently unknown. Treatment denoted: approximately 10-day PBMC culture with coronavirus spike peptide pools or control peptides (ViraFEST assay). An Oncomine TCR Beta short-read assay was used to sequence the DNA from cultured CD4+ T cells. TCRdb reprocessed the PCR reads with MiXCR, giving one entry per CDR3 protein. This table has about 2,700 distinct CDR3 sequences, 25% to 30% appearing once.

The sample in question was CD4+ T cells from blood, cultured in vitro, obtained after SARS-CoV-2 vaccination. V is TRBV6-1 and J is TRBJ2-7, with TRBD2 matching over 13 bases. The TCR was taken from a human donor who had recovered from COVID-19. The CDR3 DNA reads TGTGCCAGCAGGGCCGGACTAGCGGGGGACTACGAGCAGTACTTC. Protein sequence: CASRAGLAGDYEQYF.